Listed below are T cell receptor beta chains from one sample, sequenced in a study of T cells in Graves' hyperthyroidism and ophthalmopathy. TCRdb recomputed calls from the multiplex PCR reads with MiXCR, one row per CDR3 protein. This table holds under 400,000 distinct CDR3 sequences, roughly 20% found once. Sequences were obtained from blood. The receptor set was obtained from a woman in her forties or fifties with Graves' hyperthyroidism. CDR3s include the opening cysteine and the closing phenylalanine or tryptophan. A D gene is named only where the DNA matches it firmly. The size entry is marked missing in some rows and otherwise reads once, few, many or a size class.

clone size,D gene,V gene,J gene,CDR3 DNA,CDR3 protein
.,.,TRBV2,TRBJ1-2,TGTGCCAGCAGTGACAACTATGGCTACACCTTC,CASSDNYGYTF
many,.,TRBV28,TRBJ2-7,TGTGCCAGCAATTTCGGCCCAGGAGCCTACGAGCAGTACTTC,CASNFGPGAYEQYF
many,TRBD1,TRBV5-1,TRBJ1-2,TGCGCCAGCAGCAACCGGGACAGGGGTTACGACTATGGCTACACCTTC,CASSNRDRGYDYGYTF
few,TRBD2,TRBV28,TRBJ2-1,TGTGCCAGCAGTTTTGTGGGGGGGGATGAGCAGTTCTTC,CASSFVGGDEQFF
many,.,TRBV20-1,TRBJ2-3,TGCAGTGCTAGAGAGGCGGGGGCCTTCACAGATACGCAGTATTTT,CSAREAGAFTDTQYF
few,.,TRBV28,TRBJ1-6,TGTGCCAGCTTGGTGGGGGGAAGCTCCTATAATTCACCCCTCCACTTT,CASLVGGSSYNSPLHF
.,TRBD2,TRBV7-8,TRBJ2-7,TGTGCCAGCAGCTTGGCGTTGCGGGAGGGCCTTTACGAGCAGTACTTC,CASSLALREGLYEQYF
few,.,TRBV2,TRBJ1-2,TGTGCCAGCAGTGTAAGCAGGGTGTACTATGGCTACACCTTC,CASSVSRVYYGYTF
.,.,TRBV4-1,TRBJ2-4,TGCGCCAGCAGCCAATCACGTGCGGAGGAGGCCAAAAACATTCAGTACTTC,CASSQSRAEEAKNIQYF
many,.,TRBV12-3/TRBV12-4,TRBJ1-5,TGTGCCAGCAGCTTAGGTATCAATCAGCCCCAGCATTTT,CASSLGINQPQHF
few,TRBD2,TRBV6-2/TRBV6-3,TRBJ2-4,TGTGCCAGCAGACTAGCGGGAGGGCCCAAAAACATTCAGTACTTC,CASRLAGGPKNIQYF
.,.,TRBV5-5,TRBJ2-7,TGTGCCAGCAGCATACAGGCTTCCTACGAGCAGTACTTC,CASSIQASYEQYF
.,.,TRBV7-2,TRBJ2-2,TGTGCCAGCAGCTTAGTTAGGGGAGGGGAGCTGTTTTTT,CASSLVRGGELFF
.,.,TRBV5-1,TRBJ2-3,TGCGCCAGCAGCGGCGTGGATACGCAGTATTTT,CASSGVDTQYF
many,.,TRBV3-1,TRBJ2-7,TGTGCCAGCAGCCACCGAGGAGGGACGGGCGAGCAGTACTTC,CASSHRGGTGEQYF
few,TRBD1,TRBV28,TRBJ1-2,TGTGCCAGCAGCCCGACAGGGTACTATGGCTACACCTTC,CASSPTGYYGYTF
.,.,TRBV5-1,TRBJ2-7,TGCGCCAGCAGCTCCCAGGAGAGCTCCTACGAGCAGTACTTC,CASSSQESSYEQYF
.,TRBD1,TRBV6-1,TRBJ1-5,TGTGCCAGCAGTGAAGCTTGGACAGGAGCTAGCAATCAGCCCCAGCATTTT,CASSEAWTGASNQPQHF
many,.,TRBV7-9,TRBJ2-1,TGTGCCAGCAGCCATTCACAGGCGAACAATGAGCAGTTCTTC,CASSHSQANNEQFF
many,.,TRBV20-1,TRBJ2-3,TGCAGTGCCCCCATCTGGGCTGACACAGATACGCAGTATTTT,CSAPIWADTDTQYF
few,.,TRBV3-1,TRBJ2-7,TGTGCCAACAGCCAACAACAGGTGTACGAGCAGTACTTC,CANSQQQVYEQYF
few,TRBD1,TRBV18,TRBJ2-4,TGTGCCAGCTCACCACCCAACAGGGGGCCCAAAAACATTCAGTACTTC,CASSPPNRGPKNIQYF
few,.,TRBV3-1,TRBJ1-2,TGTGCCAGCAGCCAAGATCTGAAGGGAAGGTGGGATGGCTACACCTTC,CASSQDLKGRWDGYTF
.,TRBD2,TRBV12-3/TRBV12-4,TRBJ2-2,TGTGCCAGCAGTTTACCTGCGGGGGTGAACACCGGGGAGCTGTTTTTT,CASSLPAGVNTGELFF
many,TRBD2,TRBV5-8,TRBJ2-1,TGTGCCAGCAGGATAGGGACTAGCGGGAGTTACAATGAGCAGTTCTTC,CASRIGTSGSYNEQFF
many,.,TRBV28,TRBJ1-1,TGTGCCAGCGTGGGGGGGGGGTTGACTGAAGCTTTCTTT,CASVGGGLTEAFF
.,TRBD1,TRBV19,TRBJ1-1,TGTGCCAGTTCGACAGGGTTGGTGACTGAAGCTTTCTTT,CASSTGLVTEAFF
.,TRBD1,TRBV9,TRBJ1-1,TGTGCCAGCAGCGACGACAGGGGGGTCACTGAAGCTTTCTTT,CASSDDRGVTEAFF
.,.,TRBV20-1,TRBJ1-1,TGCAGTGCTAGAGATCGGGCAGGGTTCACCGCTGAAGCTTTCTTT,CSARDRAGFTAEAFF
many,.,TRBV5-1,TRBJ2-3,TGCGCCAGCAGCTTTCGCGGGTATGGGGATACGCAGTATTTT,CASSFRGYGDTQYF